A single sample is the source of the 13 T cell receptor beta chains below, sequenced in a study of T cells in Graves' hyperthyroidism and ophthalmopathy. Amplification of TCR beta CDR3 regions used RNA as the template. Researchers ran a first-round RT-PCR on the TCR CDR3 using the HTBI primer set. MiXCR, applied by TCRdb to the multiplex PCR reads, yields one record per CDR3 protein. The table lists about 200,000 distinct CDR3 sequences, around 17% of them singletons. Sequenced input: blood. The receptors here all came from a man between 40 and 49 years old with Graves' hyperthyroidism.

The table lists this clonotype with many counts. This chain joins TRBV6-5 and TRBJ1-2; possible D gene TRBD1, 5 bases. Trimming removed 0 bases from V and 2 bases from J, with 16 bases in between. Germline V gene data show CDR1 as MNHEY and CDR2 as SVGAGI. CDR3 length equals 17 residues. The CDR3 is CASSYSMTRGVNYGYTF. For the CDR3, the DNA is TGTGCCAGCAGTTACTCGATGACCCGGGGGGTGAACTATGGCTACACCTTC.

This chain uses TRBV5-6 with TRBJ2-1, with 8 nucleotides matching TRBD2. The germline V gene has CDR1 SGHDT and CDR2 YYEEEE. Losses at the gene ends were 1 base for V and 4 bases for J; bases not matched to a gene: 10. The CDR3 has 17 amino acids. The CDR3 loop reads CASSLQRGRERYNEQFF. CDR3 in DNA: TGTGCCAGCAGCTTGCAGCGGGGGAGGGAGAGATACAATGAGCAGTTCTTC. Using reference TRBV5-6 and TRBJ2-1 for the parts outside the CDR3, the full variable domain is DAGVTQSPTHLIKTRGQQVTLRCSPKSGHDTVSWYQQALGQGPQFIFQYYEEEERQRGNFPDRFSGHQFPNYSSELNVNALLLGDSALYLCASSLQRGRERYNEQFFGPGTRLTVL.

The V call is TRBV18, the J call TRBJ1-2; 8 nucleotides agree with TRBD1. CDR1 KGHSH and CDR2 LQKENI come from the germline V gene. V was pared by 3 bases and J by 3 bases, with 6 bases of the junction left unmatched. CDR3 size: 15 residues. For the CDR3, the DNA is TGTGCCAGCTCACCGGTTGGACAGGGAGACTATGGCTACACCTTC. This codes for CASSPVGQGDYGYTF.

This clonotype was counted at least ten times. The CDR3 sequence is CSASGGRQETQYF. The CDR3 coding sequence is TGCAGTGCTAGCGGGGGGCGTCAAGAGACCCAGTACTTC. The rearrangement links TRBV20-1 to TRBJ2-5; D possibly corresponds to TRBD2 (7 bases). Trimming shortened V by 3 bases and J by 2 bases, and 10 bases separated the two germline ends. From germline, CDR1 is DFQATT and CDR2 SNEGSKA (reference sequence). The CDR3 runs 13 residues.

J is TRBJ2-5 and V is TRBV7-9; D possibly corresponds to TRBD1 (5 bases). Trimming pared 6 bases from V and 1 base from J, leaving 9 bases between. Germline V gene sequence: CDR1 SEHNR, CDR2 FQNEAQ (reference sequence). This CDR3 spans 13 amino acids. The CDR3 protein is CASRRQSQETQYF. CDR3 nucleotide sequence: TGTGCCAGCAGACGACAGTCCCAAGAGACCCAGTACTTC. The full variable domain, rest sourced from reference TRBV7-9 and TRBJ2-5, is DTGVSQNPRHKITKRGQNVTFRCDPISEHNRLYWYRQTLGQGPEFLTYFQNEAQLEKSRLLSDRFSAERPKGSFSTLEIQRTEQGDSAMYLCASRRQSQETQYFGPGTRLLVL.

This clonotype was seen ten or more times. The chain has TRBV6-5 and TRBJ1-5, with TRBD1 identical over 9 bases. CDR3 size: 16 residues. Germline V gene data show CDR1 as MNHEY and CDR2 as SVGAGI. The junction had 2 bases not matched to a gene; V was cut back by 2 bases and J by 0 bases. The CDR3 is CASSYRTGDSNQPQHF. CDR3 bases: TGTGCCAGCAGTTACAGGACAGGGGATAGCAATCAGCCCCAGCATTTT.

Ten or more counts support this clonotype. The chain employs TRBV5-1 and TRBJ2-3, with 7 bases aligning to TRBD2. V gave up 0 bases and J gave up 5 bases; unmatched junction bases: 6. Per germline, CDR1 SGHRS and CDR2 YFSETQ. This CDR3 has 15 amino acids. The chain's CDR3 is CASSLAKGGGDTQYF. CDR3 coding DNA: TGCGCCAGCAGCTTGGCCAAGGGCGGGGGAGATACGCAGTATTTT.

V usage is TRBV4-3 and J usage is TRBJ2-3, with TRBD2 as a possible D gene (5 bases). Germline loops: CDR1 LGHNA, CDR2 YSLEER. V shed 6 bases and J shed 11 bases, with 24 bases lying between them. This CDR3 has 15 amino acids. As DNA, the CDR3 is TGCGCCAGCAGTCAACGTCAACTAGATTGGGTTGAGCAGTATTTT. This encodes CASSQRQLDWVEQYF.

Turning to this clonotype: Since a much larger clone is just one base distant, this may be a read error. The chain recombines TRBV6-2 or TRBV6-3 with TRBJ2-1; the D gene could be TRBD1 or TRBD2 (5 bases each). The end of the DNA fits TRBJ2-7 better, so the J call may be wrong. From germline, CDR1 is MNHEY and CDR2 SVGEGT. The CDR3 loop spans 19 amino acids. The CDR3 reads CASSWDPQLGISSYNEQYF. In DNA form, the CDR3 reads TGTGCCAGCAGTTGGGACCCCCAGTTGGGTATCTCCTCCTACAATGAGCAGTACTTC.

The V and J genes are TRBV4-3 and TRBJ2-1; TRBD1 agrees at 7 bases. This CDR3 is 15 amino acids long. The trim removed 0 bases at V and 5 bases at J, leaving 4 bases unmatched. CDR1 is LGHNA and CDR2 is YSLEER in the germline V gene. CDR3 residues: CASSQDWQGDNEQFF. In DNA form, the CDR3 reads TGCGCCAGCAGCCAAGATTGGCAGGGGGACAATGAGCAGTTCTTC.

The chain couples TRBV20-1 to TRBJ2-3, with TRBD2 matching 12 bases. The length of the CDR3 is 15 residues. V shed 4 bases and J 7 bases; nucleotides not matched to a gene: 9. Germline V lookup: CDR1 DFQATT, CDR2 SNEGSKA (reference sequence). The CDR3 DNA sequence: TGCAGTGCTACTCGACTAGCGGGAGAGGTGTATACGCAGTATTTT. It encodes CSATRLAGEVYTQYF.

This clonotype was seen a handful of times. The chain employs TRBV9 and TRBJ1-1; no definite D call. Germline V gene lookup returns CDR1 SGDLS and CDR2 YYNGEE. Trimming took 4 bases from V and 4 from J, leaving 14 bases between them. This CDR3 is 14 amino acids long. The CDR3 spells CASSSQVGGTEAFF. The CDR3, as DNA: TGTGCCAGCAGCTCTCAGGTTGGTGGCACTGAAGCTTTCTTT.

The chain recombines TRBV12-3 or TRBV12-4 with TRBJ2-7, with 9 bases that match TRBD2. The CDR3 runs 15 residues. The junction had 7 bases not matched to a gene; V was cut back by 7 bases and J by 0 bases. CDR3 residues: CASKEYSGSSYEQYF. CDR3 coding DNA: TGTGCCAGCAAAGAGTATAGCGGGAGCTCCTACGAGCAGTACTTC.